The 16 T cell receptor beta chains reported below all come from one sample, sequenced in a study of neurological immune-mediated disorders. TCRdb passed the 5' RACE reads through MiXCR, listing each CDR3 protein once. Found here are 71,000 or so distinct CDR3 sequences, about 5.5% of them singletons; the top ten hold less than 2.5%. The sample was PBMCs. The receptors derive from a young woman with multiple sclerosis.

In the case of this clonotype: Germline and junction disagree at one end, which may indicate a read error. This chain links TRBV10-3 with TRBJ2-7; 7 nucleotides align to TRBD1. Germline V CDR1 and CDR2: ENHRY, SYGVKD. The CDR3 contains 15 residues. The CDR3 nucleotides read TGTGACATCAGTTCCCAGGGGGTACCCCCCTACGAGCAGTACTTC. Translated: CDISSQGVPPYEQYF.

This clonotype was recorded many times. The J gene is TRBJ2-1, the V gene TRBV11-2; 11 positions agree with TRBD2. Germline V gene sequence: CDR1 SGHAT, CDR2 FQNNGV. V was clipped by 0 bases and J by 9 bases; unmatched bases: 7. The CDR3 runs 16 residues. Here the CDR3 DNA reads TGTGCCAGCAGCTTAGATATTAGCGGGAGGGACCCTGAGCAGTTCTTC. This translates into CASSLDISGRDPEQFF. Full variable domain (missing parts from reference TRBV11-2 and TRBJ2-1): EAGVAQSPRYKIIEKRQSVAFWCNPISGHATLYWYQQILGQGPKLLIQFQNNGVVDDSQLPKDRFSAERLKGVDSTLKIQPAKLEDSAVYLCASSLDISGRDPEQFFGPGTRLTVL.

As regards this clonotype: This may be a read error, as it is one base from a much larger clone. The CDR3 sequence: CSASGGRDTDKQYF. CDR3 bases: TGCAGTGCTTCAGGGGGCCGAGACACAGATAAGCAGTATTTT. The genes are TRBV20-1 and TRBJ2-3; 8 bases are shared with TRBD1. The CDR3 runs to 14 residues. Germline CDR1 and CDR2: DFQATT and SNEGSKA (reference sequence).

This clonotype came up many times. The chain combines TRBV20-1 with TRBJ2-1, with a weak D call TRBD2 (6 bases). Germline V lookup: CDR1 DFQATT, CDR2 SNEGSKA (reference sequence). This CDR3 contains 15 residues. Trimming stripped 1 base from V and 2 bases from J, with 12 bases between. CDR3 residues: CSARVNSGTYNEQFF. The CDR3 DNA reads TGCAGTGCTAGAGTTAATAGCGGAACCTACAATGAGCAGTTCTTC.

This clonotype was recorded at least ten times. V and J are TRBV7-9 and TRBJ2-3, with D perhaps given as TRBD1 or TRBD2 (5 bases each). CDR3 size: 16 residues. The V end lost 3 bases, the J end lost 3 bases, and 16 bases lay between the germline ends. Germline assignment: CDR1 SEHNR and CDR2 FQNEAQ (reference sequence). As DNA, the CDR3 is TGTGCCAGCAGCTTCCCAGGGCTAGCTGGGACAGATACGCAGTATTTT. The encoded protein is CASSFPGLAGTDTQYF. Variable domain in full (rest from reference TRBV7-9 and TRBJ2-3): DTGVSQNPRHKITKRGQNVTFRCDPISEHNRLYWYRQTLGQGPEFLTYFQNEAQLEKSRLLSDRFSAERPKGSFSTLEIQRTEQGDSAMYLCASSFPGLAGTDTQYFGPGTRLTVL.

The sample holds many counts of this clonotype. The chain has TRBV5-1 and TRBJ2-2; 7 nucleotides match TRBD1. The CDR3 has 15 residues. The V and J ends lost 4 bases and 1 base, in that order; junction bases with no gene match: 4. Germline lookup yields CDR1 SGHRS and CDR2 YFSETQ. CDR3 loop: CASSLTGMNTGELFF. CDR3 sequence (DNA): TGCGCCAGCAGCCTGACAGGGATGAACACCGGGGAGCTGTTTTTT.

The table lists this clonotype with many counts. The chain links TRBV15 to TRBJ2-5; D call uncertain. The length of the CDR3 is 13 residues. V gave up 7 bases and J gave up 2 bases, with 11 bases separating them. CDR1 is LNHNV and CDR2 is YYDKDF in the germline V gene (reference sequence). The chain's CDR3 is CATMDGQQETQYF. In DNA form, the CDR3 reads TGTGCCACCATGGATGGGCAGCAAGAGACCCAGTACTTC.

The chain links TRBV6-1 to TRBJ2-7; D is unclear. Trimming shortened V by 3 bases and J by 4 bases, and 10 bases separated the two germline ends. Germline V CDR1 and CDR2: MNHNS, SASEGT. This CDR3 comprises 13 residues. The DNA of the CDR3 is TGTGCCAGCAGTGACGACCTTATATACGAGCAGTACTTC. It specifies CASSDDLIYEQYF.

There are many counts of this clonotype. This chain links TRBV12-3 or TRBV12-4 with TRBJ1-1, with TRBD1 identical over 7 bases. V shed 7 bases, J shed 2 bases, and the junction held 7 bases outside the gene matches. This CDR3 has 14 residues. The chain's CDR3 is CASTQGGLNTEAFF. CDR3 bases: TGTGCCAGCACCCAGGGGGGCTTAAACACTGAAGCTTTCTTT.

This clonotype has at least ten counts. The CDR3 region has the DNA TGTGCCAGCAGCTCTTCGGACAGGGCCCATGGCTACACCTTC. Translation: CASSSSDRAHGYTF. The V call is TRBV21-1, the J call TRBJ1-2; TRBD1, as called in the table, went unchecked against the DNA. TRBV21-1 is an annotated pseudogene. This CDR3 is built from 14 residues.

This clonotype was detected many times. The chain has TRBV5-1 and TRBJ2-5; D gene uncertain. The V and J ends lost 9 bases and 3 bases respectively, with 6 bases between them. This CDR3 is built from 10 residues. CDR1 is SGHRS, CDR2 YFSETQ, per germline. The CDR3 here is CANVEETQYF. DNA of the CDR3: TGCGCCAACGTGGAAGAGACCCAGTACTTC.

This clonotype was found a few times. The chain joins TRBV29-1 to TRBJ2-3; D could derive from TRBD1 or TRBD2 (5 bases each). Trimming removed 4 bases at V and 0 bases at J, with 11 bases between. The CDR3 totals 14 residues. Germline V gene lookup returns CDR1 SQVTM and CDR2 ANQGSEA. The DNA for the CDR3 is TGCAGCGTTGGGGGACGGAGCAGCACAGATACGCAGTATTTT. This sequence encodes CSVGGRSSTDTQYF.

The sample holds many counts of this clonotype. The chain employs TRBV6-2 or TRBV6-3 and TRBJ2-7, with 7 bases aligning to TRBD2. CDR3 length equals 15 residues. Germline V gene lookup returns CDR1 MNHEY and CDR2 SVGEGT. J gave up 1 base and V 0 bases, and 3 bases lay outside the gene matches. Here the CDR3 DNA reads TGTGCCAGCAGTTACTCGCCCGGGGGGTCCTACGAGCAGTACGTC. It is translated as CASSYSPGGSYEQYV.

Turning to this clonotype: An end of the junction does not agree with germline; a read error may underlie this. The CDR3 nucleotides read TGTGCCAGCAGCCTTGGACAGACGGATCAGCCCCAGCATTTC. Translating gives CASSLGQTDQPQHF. The chain employs TRBV5-5 and TRBJ1-5, with a tentative D call TRBD1 (6 bases). This CDR3 is built from 14 residues. CDR1 SGHKS and CDR2 YYEKEE come from the germline V gene (reference sequence).

The sample holds many counts of this clonotype. The rearrangement joins TRBV2 to TRBJ1-5, with D possibly matching TRBD1 (5 bases). With 4 bases removed from V and 2 bases from J, the gap between germline ends came to 12 bases. Germline V lookup: CDR1 SNHLY, CDR2 FYNNEI. This CDR3 region has 15 residues. The CDR3, as DNA: TGTGCCAGCAGTGGCGACAGTCGTGGCAATCAGCCCCAGCATTTT. Protein: CASSGDSRGNQPQHF.

This clonotype was recorded many times. The rearrangement joins TRBV6-6 to TRBJ1-2; TRBD1 matches 8 bases. Germline CDR1 is MNHNY and CDR2 is SVGAGI (reference sequence). V dropped 2 bases and J dropped 0; count of bases not matched to a gene: 5. The CDR3 loop spans 16 amino acids. CDR3 DNA: TGTGCCAGCAGTTACCCGGGACAGGAGCCTAACTATGGCTACACCTTC. It specifies CASSYPGQEPNYGYTF.